This TCR beta chain was sequenced for a study of shared clonotypes between healthy human individuals. Overall study context: Three plates were used per donor for CD4 naive, three for CD4 memory, two for CD8 naive and one for CD8 memory.

Concerning this clone: The sample carries other DNA sequences with the same CDR3.

Profiled with immunoSEQ multiplex PCR; TCRdb holds only in-frame clones, not every one. The sample shows around 2.5 million clones, 93% of them seen only once. The germline V gene has CDR1 SGHRS and CDR2 YFSETQ. The CDR3 is 14 residues long. Trimming took 0 bases from V and 4 from J, leaving 8 bases between them. Specimen: naive CD4+ T cells from PBMCs. The subset denotes: CD45RA+ positively selected. This clonotype originated in a man between 18 and 35 years old in good health. Some clones in this sample may be carry-over from other donors' samples. This chain uses TRBV5-1 with TRBJ1-5; D uncertain. CDR3 loop: CASSLEGGNQPQHF. CDR3 DNA: TGCGCCAGCAGCTTGGAGGGCGGGAATCAGCCCCAGCATTTT.